Listed below are T cell receptor beta chains from one sample, sequenced in a study of early T cells in non-severe SARS-CoV-2 infection. In TCRdb, the 5' RACE reads were re-called with MiXCR into one record per CDR3 protein. This repertoire shows about 50,000 distinct CDR3 sequences, 6.2% found once; its top ten account for around 7%. The source material was whole blood, sampled at baseline. Receptor source: an adult who was a healthcare worker with PCR-confirmed SARS-CoV-2 infection or an uninfected control (not recorded which). The CDR3 runs from the conserved cysteine through the conserved F or W. A D gene is named only where the DNA matches it firmly. Size tells how often a clone was seen (once, few, many) or the class of an expanded clone, and some rows leave it out.

DNA	CDR3	size	D	V	J
TGTGCCAGCAGTTTAACTAGCGGGAGTGGGGGCACAGATACGCAGTATTTT	CASSLTSGSGGTDTQYF	many	TRBD2	TRBV27	TRBJ2-3
TGTGCCAGCAGCCAAGATTTTGATAGCGGGAGCACAGATACGCAGTATTTT	CASSQDFDSGSTDTQYF	many	TRBD2	TRBV3-1	TRBJ2-3
TGTGCCAGCAGCTTAGGACAGAACACCGGGGAGCTGTTTTTT	CASSLGQNTGELFF	-	-	TRBV7-9	TRBJ2-2
TGTGCCAGCAGTCAGGGGACTAAAGTTGGGCAGTACTTC	CASSQGTKVGQYF	many	-	TRBV28	TRBJ2-7
TGTGCCAGCAGTCATAAGACAGGGGCAGTCAACACTGAAGCTTTCTTT	CASSHKTGAVNTEAFF	few	TRBD1	TRBV6-6	TRBJ1-1
TGTGCCAGCAGTAATACAGGGCTACCGACTGAAGCTTTCTTT	CASSNTGLPTEAFF	many	-	TRBV28	TRBJ1-1
TGTGCCAGCAGCCGGGCTACTTCCTGGGAAAATGAGCAGTTCTTC	CASSRATSWENEQFF	few	-	TRBV11-2	TRBJ2-1
TGCAGTGCTTGGGGACTAGCGGGAGGGACCCAGTACTTC	CSAWGLAGGTQYF	few	TRBD2	TRBV20-1	TRBJ2-5
TGCGCCAGCAGCTTGACTTCCGGGACCCCGATGGGGGAGACCCAGTACTTC	CASSLTSGTPMGETQYF	many	-	TRBV5-1	TRBJ2-5
TGTGCCAACCCGGACAGGGGAAAACTGAACTATGGCTACACCTTC	CANPDRGKLNYGYTF	many	TRBD1	TRBV27	TRBJ1-2
TGTGCCAGCAGCCAAGCCACCGGGGAGCTGTTTTTT	CASSQATGELFF	many	-	TRBV4-2	TRBJ2-2
TGTGCCAGCTCACCGATCAGCGACTACGAGCAGTACTTC	CASSPISDYEQYF	few	-	TRBV18	TRBJ2-7
TGTGCCAGCAGTTACGGGACAGTGCTTGAAGCTTTCTTT	CASSYGTVLEAFF	-	TRBD1	TRBV12-3/TRBV12-4	TRBJ1-1
TGCAGTGCTAAAACGGGAGGTGTGCGGGAGCAGTACTTC	CSAKTGGVREQYF	-	TRBD2	TRBV20-1	TRBJ2-7
TGCGCCAGCAGCTTCGGACAGAGCACAGATACGCAGTATTTT	CASSFGQSTDTQYF	few	-	TRBV5-1	TRBJ2-3
TGTGCCAGCAGCTTGGTCGGCGGTACATACGAGCAGTACTTC	CASSLVGGTYEQYF	few	-	TRBV5-4	TRBJ2-7
TGTGCCAGCAGCTTCCGACTGAGGGATGAGCAGTTCTTC	CASSFRLRDEQFF	few	-	TRBV9	TRBJ2-1
TGTGCCAGCAGCCAAGATAGCAGGATTGGGAATCAGCCCCAGCATTTT	CASSQDSRIGNQPQHF	medium-sized	-	TRBV14	TRBJ1-5
TGTGCCAGCAGCCAGCAACTGGTCGGTGAGCAGTTCTTC	CASSQQLVGEQFF	many	-	TRBV3-1	TRBJ2-1
TGTGCCAGTAGTATAAAGGCCGAGGCAGGGTCCACACTCTCCTACGAGCAGTACTTC	CASSIKAEAGSTLSYEQYF	many	-	TRBV19	TRBJ2-7
TGTGCCAGCAGCTTACAATGGGCTGCTTATGGCTACACCTTC	CASSLQWAAYGYTF	many	-	TRBV7-2	TRBJ1-2
TGTGCCCTGCGGACTGAGACCTCACCAGATACGCAGTATTTT	CALRTETSPDTQYF	-	-	TRBV6-1	TRBJ2-3